A single sample gave rise to the 30 T cell receptor beta chains below, sequenced in a study of T cell responses to AZD1222 COVID-19 vaccine. Here immunoSEQ multiplex PCR was the method, and the copy in TCRdb shows in-frame clones only, minus some. The profile shows some 130,000 clones, 70% to 90% of them singletons. The sample consisted of peripheral blood, taken on day 0 of AZD1222 vaccination. These receptors came from an adult in good health.

The chain couples TRBV5-1 to TRBJ1-2, with 8 bases matching TRBD1. CDR1 and CDR2 (germline): SGHRS, YFSETQ. This CDR3 has 16 amino acids. Unmatched junction bases numbered 4, after V lost 0 bases and J lost 0 bases. CDR3 sequence (DNA): TGCGCCAGCAGCTTGGCCGGGACAGGAACTAACTATGGCTACACCTTC. Protein sequence: CASSLAGTGTNYGYTF.

The chain carries TRBV28 and TRBJ2-7, with D perhaps matching TRBD1 (6 bases). The CDR3 is made up of 13 amino acids. Germline V gives CDR1 MDHEN, CDR2 SYDVKM. The V gene lost 7 bases and the J gene lost 3 bases, with 13 bases spanning the gap. This CDR3 reads CASTVSGVYEQYF. As DNA, the CDR3 is TGTGCCAGCACAGTTTCAGGGGTCTACGAGCAGTACTTC.

This clone came up once. This chain joins TRBV4-2 and TRBJ1-5; D may be TRBD1 (5 bases). The CDR3 spans 15 residues. The ends were cut back, 1 base at V and 2 bases at J, with 9 bases in the middle. Germline V gene sequence: CDR1 LGHNA, CDR2 YNFKEQ. The CDR3 spells CASSQGGTGNQPQHF. The CDR3 DNA reads as TGTGCCAGCAGCCAAGGGGGGACTGGCAATCAGCCCCAGCATTTT.

The chain is built from TRBV4-3 and TRBJ2-1; a possible D gene is TRBD1 (6 bases). The CDR3 has 14 amino acids. Germline values: CDR1 LGHNA, CDR2 YSLEER. The germline V and J ends were trimmed by 5 bases and 6 bases, with 14 bases remaining between them. The CDR3 bases are TGCGCCAGCAGCTCACAGGGAATCGGCAATGAGCAGTTCTTC. It specifies CASSSQGIGNEQFF.

The CDR3 DNA sequence: TGTGCCAGCAGCCGGGGACAGGGGAACACTGAAGCTTTCTTT. Protein sequence: CASSRGQGNTEAFF. The V gene is TRBV7-9, the J gene TRBJ1-1; TRBD1 matches 9 bases. The V gene end was trimmed by 5 bases and the J gene end by 1 base; junction bases not matched to a gene: 2. The CDR3 has 14 amino acids. CDR1 SEHNR and CDR2 FQNEAQ come from the germline V gene (reference sequence).

This clone was seen only a few times. The V call is TRBV4-1, the J call TRBJ2-7; no definite D call. This CDR3 contains 15 residues. V was trimmed by 5 bases and J by 0 bases, leaving 14 bases between them. The V gene's germline CDR1 is MGHRA and CDR2 YSYEKL. Written as DNA, the CDR3 is TGCGCCAGCAGCATACGCCCTGATAACTCCTACGAGCAGTACTTC. Protein sequence: CASSIRPDNSYEQYF.

The chain carries TRBV7-2 and TRBJ2-5; unclear D gene. V gave up 3 bases and J gave up 7 bases, with 9 bases separating them. The germline CDR1 and CDR2 sequences are SGHTA and FQGNSA. The CDR3 has 12 residues. Written as DNA, the CDR3 is TGTGCCAGCAGCTTCACAGATGGGACCCAGTACTTC. Protein sequence: CASSFTDGTQYF.

The V gene is TRBV6-5, the J gene TRBJ2-2; no clear D. Germline CDR1 is MNHEY and CDR2 is SVGAGI. The CDR3 contains 14 residues. V was clipped by 7 bases and J by 8 bases, with 17 bases between them. CDR3 sequence (DNA): TGTGCCAGCACCCAAGGACCGCTTGCGGGGGAGCTGTTTTTT. Amino acid sequence: CASTQGPLAGELFF.

The chain carries TRBV27 and TRBJ1-2; no firm D call. Germline V gene lookup returns CDR1 MNHEY and CDR2 SMNVEV (reference sequence). This CDR3 contains 16 residues. Deletions cut 8 bases from V and 0 bases from J, with 19 bases between. CDR3 protein: CASGSSIPNTNYGYTF. CDR3 nucleotides: TGTGCCAGCGGTTCTTCAATCCCAAATACTAACTATGGCTACACCTTC.

The rearrangement links TRBV7-9 to TRBJ1-4; 7 bases are a match to TRBD1. Germline assignment: CDR1 SEHNR and CDR2 FQNEAQ (reference sequence). The CDR3 loop spans 14 amino acids. V dropped 6 bases and J dropped 8; count of bases not matched to a gene: 9. CDR3 nucleotides: TGTGCCAGCAGGGAGACAGGGAAAGGCGAAAAACTGTTTTTT. Translating gives CASRETGKGEKLFF.

This clone is a singleton in its sample. V gene TRBV4-1 combines with J gene TRBJ1-3; unclear D gene. The CDR3 spans 19 residues. Trimming stripped 4 bases from V and 1 base from J, with 23 bases between. In germline, CDR1 is MGHRA, CDR2 YSYEKL. CDR3 sequence (DNA): TGCGCCAGCAGCCCCGTTTTTGGGGTGGGGAGTGGTTCTGGAAACACCATATATTTT. Translating it yields CASSPVFGVGSGSGNTIYF.

CDR3 in amino acids: CASRRAGTGELFF. The CDR3 DNA reads TGTGCCAGCCGGAGGGCGGGCACCGGGGAGCTGTTTTTT. The chain is built from TRBV9 and TRBJ2-2, with D possibly matching TRBD2 (6 bases). CDR1 SGDLS and CDR2 YYNGEE come from the germline V gene. The germline V and J ends were trimmed by 7 bases and 4 bases, with 11 bases remaining between them. CDR3 length equals 13 residues.

This clone was observed a single time. This chain links TRBV13 with TRBJ2-7; 7 bases line up with TRBD2. This CDR3 is 15 amino acids long. Looked up from germline, CDR1 is PRHDT and CDR2 is FYEKMQ (reference sequence). V shed 5 bases, J shed 3 bases, and the junction held 10 bases outside the gene matches. CDR3 sequence reads: CASSPRPGGDYEQYF. The CDR3 bases are TGTGCCAGCAGCCCCCGCCCTGGGGGGGACTACGAGCAGTACTTC.

The rearrangement links TRBV3-1 (or the pseudogene TRBV3-2) to TRBJ2-1; TRBD2 agrees at 13 bases. The germline CDR1 and CDR2 sequences are LGHDT and YNNKEL (reference sequence). CDR3 size: 17 residues. V gave up 5 bases and J gave up 0 bases; unmatched junction bases: 4. CDR3 sequence (DNA): TGTGCCAGCAGCTCGAGGACTAGCGGGAGCTCCTACAATGAGCAGTTCTTC. Encoded protein: CASSSRTSGSSYNEQFF.

The chain employs TRBV6-5 and TRBJ1-3; D is unclear. CDR1 is MNHEY, CDR2 SVGAGI, per germline. Trimming took 0 bases from V and 8 from J, leaving 17 bases between them. This CDR3 has 16 amino acids. CDR3 amino acids: CASSYSILRFGDTIYF. CDR3 bases: TGTGCCAGCAGTTACTCGATTCTCCGGTTTGGCGACACCATATATTTT.

The chain uses TRBV2 and TRBJ2-7; D tentatively reads TRBD1 or TRBD2 (5 bases each). Per germline, CDR1 SNHLY and CDR2 FYNNEI. The CDR3 runs 15 residues. V lost 5 bases and J 6 bases, leaving 20 bases between the germline ends. The CDR3 loop reads CASSSLGTRLSEQYF. The CDR3 bases are TGTGCCAGCAGTTCCCTCGGGACGAGGCTCAGCGAGCAGTACTTC.

The chain links TRBV4-2 to TRBJ2-7, with TRBD2 as a possible D gene (6 bases). V lost 0 bases, J lost 0 bases, and 9 bases lay in between. CDR3 length equals 15 residues. Germline loops: CDR1 LGHNA, CDR2 YNFKEQ. This chain's CDR3 is CASSQEAGSSYEQYF. The CDR3 region has the DNA TGTGCCAGCAGCCAAGAGGCGGGGTCCTCCTACGAGCAGTACTTC.

On this clone: This may be a read error, as it is one base from a much larger clone. The CDR3 protein is CASSQTVNTEAFF. The DNA for the CDR3 is TGCGCCAGCAGCCAAACAGTGAACACTGAAGCTTTCTTT. The chain couples TRBV4-1 to TRBJ1-1; D remains ambiguous. The CDR3 length is 13 residues. Trimming removed 2 bases at V and 0 bases at J, with 4 bases between. Germline CDR1 MGHRA, CDR2 YSYEKL.

Only one count was recorded for this clone. The chain recombines TRBV27 with TRBJ1-1, with a tentative D call TRBD1 (5 bases). The CDR3 consists of 13 residues. Germline V gene data show CDR1 as MNHEY and CDR2 as SMNVEV (reference sequence). The ends were cut back, 6 bases at V and 3 bases at J, with 11 bases in the middle. This CDR3 reads CASREGGDTEAFF. In nucleotides, the CDR3 is TGTGCCAGCAGGGAAGGAGGGGACACTGAAGCTTTCTTT.

The rearrangement uses TRBV6-5 and TRBJ1-1, with D perhaps matching TRBD1 (5 bases). Trimming left V 4 bases short and J 5 bases short, with 17 bases between. CDR3 size: 15 residues. The germline gives CDR1 MNHEY, CDR2 SVGAGI. The CDR3 DNA reads as TGTGCCAGCAGTTCGATAAGGGAGGGGAAGACTGAAGCTTTCTTT. Encoded protein: CASSSIREGKTEAFF.

The chain uses TRBV6-5 and TRBJ1-4; D remains ambiguous. The length of the CDR3 is 15 residues. Germline CDR1 reads MNHEY; CDR2 reads SVGAGI. The germline V and J ends were trimmed by 4 bases and 3 bases, with 12 bases remaining between them. For the CDR3, the DNA is TGTGCCAGCAGTTCCGCTTGGGGATCTAATGAAAAACTGTTTTTT. It translates to CASSSAWGSNEKLFF.

The chain couples TRBV7-9 to TRBJ2-1; 7 bases agree with TRBD2. Germline CDR1 reads SEHNR; CDR2 reads FQNEAQ (reference sequence). The CDR3 has 16 residues. The ends lost 5 bases at V and 2 bases at J; junction bases unmatched: 9. CDR3 in amino acids: CASSPEGLAAYNEQFF. DNA for the CDR3: TGTGCCAGCAGCCCCGAGGGGCTAGCGGCCTACAATGAGCAGTTCTTC.

The V and J genes are TRBV5-1 and TRBJ2-7; 8 bases align to TRBD1. The germline CDR1 and CDR2 sequences are SGHRS and YFSETQ. Trimming cost V 2 bases and J 5 bases; bases outside gene matches: 3. The CDR3 spans 13 residues. CDR3 amino acids: CASSFGQGNEQYF. CDR3 bases: TGCGCCAGCAGCTTTGGACAGGGCAACGAGCAGTACTTC.

The genes are TRBV15 and TRBJ1-4, with unresolved D. Trimming stripped 3 bases from V and 7 bases from J, with 9 bases between. This CDR3 comprises 13 residues. Germline CDR1 reads LNHNV; CDR2 reads YYDKDF (reference sequence). The DNA of the CDR3 is TGTGCCACCAGCAGGGATTTTTCTGAAAAACTGTTTTTT. As protein: CATSRDFSEKLFF.

This clone was counted once. In nucleotides, the CDR3 is TGTGCCAGCAGCCCACGCGGGTGGCTAGCGGGGGGATCCGCCTACGAGCAGTACTTC. Its protein product is CASSPRGWLAGGSAYEQYF. J is TRBJ2-7 and V is TRBV9; 11 bases agree with TRBD2. With 4 bases clipped from V and 2 bases from J, the junction kept 17 bases outside the gene matches. CDR1 is SGDLS, CDR2 YYNGEE, per germline. This CDR3 comprises 19 residues.

The V gene is TRBV6-1, the J gene TRBJ2-1; possible D gene TRBD2, 5 bases. V shed 3 bases and J shed 8 bases, with 29 bases lying between them. Looked up from germline, CDR1 is MNHNS and CDR2 is SASEGT. The CDR3 covers 19 residues. CDR3: CASSDPVVVLGTQADEQFF. For the CDR3, the DNA is TGTGCCAGCAGTGATCCTGTCGTCGTGCTGGGAACCCAAGCGGATGAGCAGTTCTTC.

This chain connects TRBV7-9 to TRBJ1-5; weak D call: TRBD1 (6 bases). Germline CDR1 is SEHNR and CDR2 is FQNEAQ (reference sequence). V dropped 5 bases and J dropped 2 bases, with 13 bases sitting between them. This CDR3 spans 15 amino acids. CDR3 in DNA: TGTGCCAGCAGCAACGCAGGACAGCGCAATCAGCCCCAGCATTTT. As protein: CASSNAGQRNQPQHF.

The V and J genes are TRBV7-8 and TRBJ1-3; TRBD1 is a possible D gene (6 bases). The CDR3 is made up of 15 amino acids. V lost 0 bases to trimming and J lost 7 bases, with 13 bases between them. The germline gives CDR1 SGHVS, CDR2 FQNEAQ. The CDR3 nucleotides are TGTGCCAGCAGCTTAGCACGGGGGGCCAGCAACACCATATATTTT. Its translation is CASSLARGASNTIYF.

V usage is TRBV7-6 and J usage is TRBJ2-5; D may be TRBD1 or TRBD2 (6 bases each). The V and J ends lost 5 bases and 5 bases respectively, with 15 bases between them. Germline CDR1 SGHVS, CDR2 FNYEAQ. The CDR3 extends over 14 amino acids. CDR3 amino acids: CASSPGALRETQYF. The CDR3 DNA reads TGTGCCAGCAGCCCGGGGGCCCTAAGGGAGACCCAGTACTTC.

This clone was found once. The DNA is left out, because the CDR3 cannot be placed on it with certainty; the CDR3 is given as TCRdb lists it. The chain employs TRBV6-5 and TRBJ1-2; the D segment call TRBD1 is taken from the table without a DNA check. The CDR3 totals 14 residues, both ends included. Germline loops: CDR1 MNHEY, CDR2 SVGAGI. The CDR3 sequence is CASSWAPGTASWTF.